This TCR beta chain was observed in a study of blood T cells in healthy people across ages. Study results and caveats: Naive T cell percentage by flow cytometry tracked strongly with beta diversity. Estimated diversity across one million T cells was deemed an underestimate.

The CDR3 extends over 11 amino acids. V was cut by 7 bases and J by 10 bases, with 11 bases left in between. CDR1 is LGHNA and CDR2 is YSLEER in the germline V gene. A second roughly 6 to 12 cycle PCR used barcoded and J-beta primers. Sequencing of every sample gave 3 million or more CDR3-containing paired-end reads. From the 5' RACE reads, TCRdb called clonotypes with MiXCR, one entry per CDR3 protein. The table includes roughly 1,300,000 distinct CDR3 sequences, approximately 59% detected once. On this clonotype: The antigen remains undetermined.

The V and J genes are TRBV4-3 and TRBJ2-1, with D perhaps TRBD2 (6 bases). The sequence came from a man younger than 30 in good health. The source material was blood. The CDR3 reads CASTAGYEQFF. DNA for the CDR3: TGCGCCAGCACGGCGGGGTACGAGCAGTTCTTC.